Below, 10 T cell receptor beta chains from the same sample are listed, as sequenced in a study of human T cells and chemical hapten exposure. TCRdb reanalysed the RACE reads using MiXCR and keeps one entry per CDR3 protein. The sample lists under 450,000 distinct CDR3 sequences, roughly 5% occurring once. Time point reported: patch test 1, 2 weeks after DPC sensitization. Documented treatment: therapeutic diphenylcyclopropenone sensitization with weekly scalp DPC. The material was whole blood, obtained in connection with sensitization to the hapten diphenylcyclopropenone (DPC). These receptors all come from a woman between 45 and 60 years old with alopecia areata. Some clones in this sample may be carry-over from other donors' samples.

Many counts were recorded for this clonotype. This sequence joins TRBV12-3 or TRBV12-4 and TRBJ1-5; D might be TRBD1 (6 bases). The CDR3 covers 14 residues. Trimming pared 8 bases from V and 3 bases from J, leaving 14 bases between. The CDR3 region has the DNA TGTGCCAGCTCCTCTCAGGGGCCCAATCAGCCCCAGCATTTT. This translates into CASSSQGPNQPQHF.

The sample holds many counts of this clonotype. The CDR3 spells CASSPEGETQYF. DNA of the CDR3: TGCGCCAGCAGTCCCGAGGGAGAGACCCAGTACTTC. The J gene is TRBJ2-5, the V gene TRBV5-1; D perhaps matches TRBD2 (5 bases). There are 12 residues in the CDR3. CDR1 is SGHRS, CDR2 YFSETQ, per germline. Trimming removed 5 bases at V and 4 bases at J, with 9 bases between.

V usage is TRBV7-2 and J usage is TRBJ2-3; D may be TRBD2 (5 bases). Germline CDR1 SGHTA, CDR2 FQGNSA. The CDR3 extends over 16 amino acids. The V end lost 5 bases, the J end lost 3 bases, and 18 bases lay between the germline ends. The CDR3 DNA follows: TGTGCCAGCAGCCTACCCCGAACTAGACTGACAGATACGCAGTATTTT. Amino acids: CASSLPRTRLTDTQYF.

This clonotype was seen many times. V and J are TRBV28 and TRBJ1-2, with D uncertain. Germline-derived CDR1 and CDR2 are MDHEN and SYDVKM. The V end was cut by 3 bases, the J end by 4 bases, with 9 bases between. This CDR3 spans 13 amino acids. CDR3 loop: CASSLRPVYGYTF. The CDR3 coding sequence is TGTGCCAGCAGTTTGAGGCCGGTCTATGGCTACACCTTC.

This clonotype showed up just a few times. The rearrangement joins TRBV6-1 to TRBJ1-5; no reliable D call. Germline lookup yields CDR1 MNHNS and CDR2 SASEGT. This CDR3 has 13 residues. Trimming cost V 8 bases and J 4 bases, with 12 bases left between them. DNA of the CDR3: TGTGCCAGCTCTCCCGTCCGTAATCAGCCCCAGCATTTT. This codes for CASSPVRNQPQHF.

This clonotype was counted ten times or more. V and J are TRBV29-1 and TRBJ2-3, with D uncertain. Deletions cut 0 bases from V and 4 bases from J, with 11 bases between. The length of the CDR3 is 14 residues. Per germline, CDR1 SQVTM and CDR2 ANQGSEA. This CDR3 is CSVEDQTHADTQYF. CDR3 nucleotide sequence: TGCAGCGTTGAAGATCAGACTCATGCAGATACGCAGTATTTT.

This clonotype was recorded at least ten times. The genes are TRBV20-1 and TRBJ1-5; D perhaps matches TRBD1 (6 bases). Trimming cost V 6 bases and J 7 bases, with 13 bases left between them. Germline CDR1 and CDR2: DFQATT and SNEGSKA (reference sequence). This CDR3 spans 12 amino acids. The CDR3 sequence is CSAGRGAQPQHF. CDR3 coding DNA: TGCAGTGCCGGTCGGGGGGCGCAGCCCCAGCATTTT.

This sequence joins TRBV20-1 and TRBJ2-7; D gene unclear. Germline CDR1 and CDR2: DFQATT and SNEGSKA (reference sequence). The CDR3 is 10 residues long. V gave up 1 base and J gave up 7 bases, with 5 bases separating them. The CDR3 nucleotides are TGCAGTGCTAGAGCCGGGGAGCAGTACTTC. Protein product: CSARAGEQYF.

This clonotype has ten or more counts. The V and J genes are TRBV20-1 and TRBJ1-2, with TRBD1 identical over 8 bases. CDR3 length equals 12 residues. Germline V gene lookup returns CDR1 DFQATT and CDR2 SNEGSKA (reference sequence). Germline trimming cut 6 bases from V and 4 bases from J; bases unmatched to any gene: 4. CDR3 in DNA: TGCAGTGCCACCGACAGGGGCTATGGCTACACCTTC. This encodes CSATDRGYGYTF.

Ten or more counts support this clonotype. The chain employs TRBV28 and TRBJ2-5, with 8 positions matching TRBD1. Germline values: CDR1 MDHEN, CDR2 SYDVKM. The CDR3 runs to 16 residues. The J segment lost 5 bases and the V segment lost 3 bases, leaving 11 bases of the junction unmatched. This chain's CDR3 is CASSFIPGGLEETQYF. The CDR3 DNA reads TGTGCCAGCAGTTTCATCCCAGGGGGCTTGGAGGAGACCCAGTACTTC. Variable domain in full (rest from reference TRBV28 and TRBJ2-5): DVKVTQSSRYLVKRTGEKVFLECVQDMDHENMFWYRQDPGLGLRLIYFSYDVKMKEKGDIPEGYSVSREKKERFSLILESASTNQTSMYLCASSFIPGGLEETQYFGPGTRLLVL.